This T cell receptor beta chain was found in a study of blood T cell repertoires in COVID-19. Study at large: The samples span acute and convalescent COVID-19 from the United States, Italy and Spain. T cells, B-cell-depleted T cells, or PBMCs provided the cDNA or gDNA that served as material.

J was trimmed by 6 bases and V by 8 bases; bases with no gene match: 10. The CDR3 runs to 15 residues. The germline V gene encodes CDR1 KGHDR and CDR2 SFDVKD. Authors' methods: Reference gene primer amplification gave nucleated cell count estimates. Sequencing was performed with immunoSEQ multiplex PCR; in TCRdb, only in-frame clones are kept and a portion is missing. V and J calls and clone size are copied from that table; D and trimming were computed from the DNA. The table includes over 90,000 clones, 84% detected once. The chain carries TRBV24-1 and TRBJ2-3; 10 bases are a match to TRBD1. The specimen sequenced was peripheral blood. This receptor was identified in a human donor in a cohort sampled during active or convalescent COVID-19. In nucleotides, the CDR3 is TGTGCCACCACAGGGACAGGGGCTCCGAGTGATACGCAGTATTTT. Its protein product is CATTGTGAPSDTQYF.